The T cell receptor beta chain described here comes from a study of blood T cell repertoires in COVID-19. On the study more broadly: The origin of the acute and convalescent COVID-19 samples was the United States, Italy and Spain. Sample material is recorded as cDNA or gDNA derived from T cells, B-cell-depleted T cells, or PBMCs.

Authors' analysis steps: Cell counts per sample came from amplifying reference gene primers. Here immunoSEQ multiplex PCR was the method, and the copy in TCRdb shows in-frame clones only, minus some. D and trimming come from the DNA, and the V and J calls and clone size come from that table. This table holds 130,000 or so clones, approximately 84% found once. The CDR3 is made up of 14 amino acids. Between the trimmed V and J ends, which lost 0 bases and 7 bases, there was a span of 9 bases. Germline values: CDR1 MNHEY, CDR2 SMNVEV (reference sequence). This clone appeared a few times. The clonotype originates from a woman aged 60-70 years with acute or convalescent COVID-19. The V call is TRBV27, the J call TRBJ1-4; D gene uncertain. The sample consisted of peripheral blood. The chain's CDR3 is CASSLSVRAEKLFF. The CDR3 DNA reads TGTGCCAGCAGTTTATCCGTCCGAGCTGAAAAACTGTTTTTT.